Each of the 24 T cell receptor beta chains below was sequenced from the same sample in a study of blood T cell repertoires in COVID-19. Here immunoSEQ multiplex PCR was the method, and the copy in TCRdb shows in-frame clones only, minus some. The repertoire holds 45,000 or so clones, under 85% seen once, with 12% to 15% in the top ten. Sequencing was carried out using peripheral blood. These receptors were taken from a human donor in a cohort sampled during active COVID-19.

The chain carries TRBV6-6 and TRBJ1-5, with 7 bases lining up with TRBD1. With V trimmed by 7 bases and J by 4 bases, 10 bases remained unmatched. The CDR3 sequence is 15 residues long. Germline V CDR1 and CDR2: MNHNY, SVGAGI (reference sequence). CDR3 sequence (DNA): TGTGCCAGCACCCAGGCACAGGGGATGAATCAGCCCCAGCATTTT. This codes for CASTQAQGMNQPQHF.

This clone was picked up one time. The chain combines TRBV19 with TRBJ1-5, with 8 bases identical to TRBD1. Germline CDR1 LNHDA, CDR2 SQIVND (reference sequence). This CDR3 contains 12 residues. V was pared by 6 bases and J by 7 bases, with 2 bases of the junction left unmatched. In DNA form, the CDR3 reads TGTGCCAGTAGCGGACAGGGACAGCCCCAGCATTTT. This gives the protein CASSGQGQPQHF.

The chain joins TRBV15 to TRBJ1-3, with D possibly being TRBD1 (5 bases). Germline values: CDR1 LNHNV, CDR2 YYDKDF (reference sequence). The CDR3 consists of 16 residues. Trimming removed 0 bases from V and 2 bases from J, with 11 bases in between. CDR3: CATSRDSFRAGNTIYF. DNA of the CDR3: TGTGCCACCAGCAGAGATTCTTTCAGGGCTGGAAACACCATATATTTT.

The rearrangement joins TRBV11-2 to TRBJ2-3; 7 bases agree with TRBD2. Germline CDR1 and CDR2: SGHAT and FQNNGV. V lost 4 bases and J lost 4; bases outside the gene matches: 11. This CDR3 is built from 16 residues. This CDR3 reads CASSWPRAGEADTQYF. DNA of the CDR3: TGTGCCAGCAGCTGGCCACGGGCGGGAGAGGCAGATACGCAGTATTTT.

The gene calls are TRBV2 and TRBJ1-6, with D maybe TRBD1 (6 bases). The CDR3 contains 15 residues. The germline V gene has CDR1 SNHLY and CDR2 FYNNEI. V gave up 6 bases and J gave up 7 bases, with 16 bases separating them. CDR3 DNA sequence: TGTGCCAGCAGGTTAACCGGGACAAGCAATTCACCCCTCCACTTT. It codes for CASRLTGTSNSPLHF.

The genes are TRBV18 and TRBJ2-5; the match to TRBD2 covers 14 bases. This CDR3 has 15 amino acids. Looked up from germline, CDR1 is KGHSH and CDR2 is LQKENI. Germline trimming cut 6 bases from V and 3 bases from J; bases unmatched to any gene: 3. CDR3 region: CASSWGLAGEETQYF. The CDR3 region has the DNA TGTGCCAGCTCCTGGGGACTAGCGGGAGAAGAGACCCAGTACTTC.

The rearrangement links TRBV9 to TRBJ2-3, with 13 bases identical to TRBD2. The germline V gene encodes CDR1 SGDLS and CDR2 YYNGEE. J gave up 4 bases and V 3 bases, and 14 bases lay outside the gene matches. CDR3 size: 19 residues. DNA of the CDR3: TGTGCCAGCAGCGAATCCGGACTAGCGGGAGACGGTGGGGCAGATACGCAGTATTTT. Protein: CASSESGLAGDGGADTQYF.

The chain links TRBV6-2 or TRBV6-3 to TRBJ2-1; the match to TRBD1 covers 9 bases. Trimming at V came to 5 bases and at J to 9 bases, leaving 14 bases not matched to a gene. The length of the CDR3 is 16 residues. From germline, CDR1 is MNHEY and CDR2 SVGEGT. CDR3 loop: CASSRDPGTGNSEQFF. In DNA, the CDR3 is TGTGCCAGCAGTCGAGACCCCGGGACAGGGAATAGTGAGCAGTTCTTC.

This clone has only one observation. V is TRBV29-1 and J is TRBJ1-1, with TRBD1 matching over 7 bases. Germline V CDR1 and CDR2: SQVTM, ANQGSEA. V lost 8 bases, J lost 8 bases, and 8 bases stayed unmatched. This CDR3 is built from 11 residues. The DNA of the CDR3 is TGCAGCCCCTTCCAGGGGGAAGAAGCTTTCTTT. The encoded protein is CSPFQGEEAFF.

The rearrangement uses TRBV15 and TRBJ1-3, with TRBD1 matching over 8 bases. This CDR3 is built from 14 residues. CDR1 and CDR2 (germline): LNHNV, YYDKDF (reference sequence). The junction had 1 base not matched to a gene; V was cut back by 6 bases and J by 0 bases. CDR3 nucleotides: TGTGCCACCAGAGACAGGGGCTCTGGAAACACCATATATTTT. Its protein is CATRDRGSGNTIYF.

The chain carries TRBV27 and TRBJ1-6, with D unresolved. Between the trimmed V and J ends, which lost 2 bases and 6 bases, there was a span of 11 bases. CDR1 is MNHEY, CDR2 SMNVEV, per germline (reference sequence). The CDR3 has 15 residues. For the CDR3, the DNA is TGTGCCAGCAGTTTAGTCGTATCTCTTAATTCACCCCTCCACTTT. This gives the protein CASSLVVSLNSPLHF.

In this sample, this clone turned up a few times. The chain couples TRBV3-1 (or the pseudogene TRBV3-2) to TRBJ1-1; unclear D gene. In germline, CDR1 is LGHDT, CDR2 YNNKEL (reference sequence). The CDR3 covers 14 residues. V lost 2 bases, J lost 0 bases, and 7 bases lay in between. CDR3 in amino acids: CASSQQVMNTEAFF. As DNA, the CDR3 is TGTGCCAGCAGCCAACAGGTGATGAACACTGAAGCTTTCTTT.

This chain links TRBV5-5 with TRBJ2-3; D call uncertain. Per germline, CDR1 SGHKS and CDR2 YYEKEE (reference sequence). The V end was cut by 1 base, the J end by 0 bases, with 12 bases between. The CDR3 sequence is 16 residues long. The CDR3 reads CASSLLQTSSTDTQYF. The CDR3 DNA follows: TGTGCCAGCAGCTTGCTCCAGACTTCTAGCACAGATACGCAGTATTTT.

The genes are TRBV12-5 and TRBJ2-1, with 10 bases lining up with TRBD2. The V gene end was trimmed by 1 base and the J gene end by 8 bases; junction bases not matched to a gene: 14. Germline assignment: CDR1 LGHNT and CDR2 FRNRAP. This CDR3 comprises 18 residues. The CDR3 reads CASGLDHLVSGRGYEQFF. In DNA form, the CDR3 reads TGTGCTAGTGGTTTGGACCATCTAGTAAGCGGGAGGGGCTATGAGCAGTTCTTC.

V gene TRBV9 combines with J gene TRBJ1-1; D unresolved. V was pared by 0 bases and J by 7 bases, with 16 bases between. There are 15 residues in the CDR3. The germline gives CDR1 SGDLS, CDR2 YYNGEE. The CDR3 region is CASSVGIAITHEAFF. In DNA form, the CDR3 reads TGTGCCAGCAGCGTAGGAATCGCGATTACCCATGAAGCTTTCTTT.

The chain carries TRBV3-1 (or the pseudogene TRBV3-2) and TRBJ1-5, with D hard to call. V gave up 1 base and J gave up 9 bases, with 13 bases separating them. The CDR3 sequence is 14 residues long. CDR1 and CDR2 (germline): LGHDT, YNNKEL (reference sequence). CDR3 bases: TGTGCCAGCAGCCAAGTGACGGGAAAAGGGCCCCAGCATTTT. It specifies CASSQVTGKGPQHF.

The chain joins TRBV24-1 to TRBJ2-3; D may be TRBD2 (7 bases). Germline V gene data show CDR1 as KGHDR and CDR2 as SFDVKD. The ends were cut back, 9 bases at V and 1 base at J, with 13 bases in the middle. The CDR3 is 14 residues long. The CDR3 sequence: CATALGGRTDTQYF. As DNA, the CDR3 is TGTGCCACCGCGTTGGGGGGGCGCACAGATACGCAGTATTTT.

The chain uses TRBV19 and TRBJ2-3; maybe TRBD1 (6 bases). The ends were cut back, 3 bases at V and 1 base at J, with 11 bases in the middle. The CDR3 consists of 15 residues. Germline CDR1 reads LNHDA; CDR2 reads SQIVND (reference sequence). The CDR3 DNA is TGTGCCAGTAGTATCGACAGGACCCGCACAGATACGCAGTATTTT. It yields the protein CASSIDRTRTDTQYF.

The V call is TRBV19, the J call TRBJ1-2, with D unresolved. This CDR3 is built from 14 residues. Trimming removed 6 bases at V and 4 bases at J, with 15 bases between. Per the germline V gene, CDR1 is LNHDA and CDR2 is SQIVND (reference sequence). CDR3 protein: CASRSHQTVYGYTF. CDR3 nucleotide sequence: TGTGCCAGTAGATCCCATCAAACAGTCTATGGCTACACCTTC.

The chain has TRBV4-1 and TRBJ1-6; D is undetermined. Germline V gene data show CDR1 as MGHRA and CDR2 as YSYEKL. The CDR3 totals 12 residues. The V end lost 5 bases, the J end lost 10 bases, and 9 bases lay between the germline ends. CDR3 bases: TGCGCCAGCAGCTTCAATAGCTCACCCCTCCACTTT. Its protein is CASSFNSSPLHF.

The chain has TRBV7-3 and TRBJ1-2, with D perhaps matching TRBD1 (5 bases). The CDR3 loop spans 13 amino acids. Germline V lookup: CDR1 SGHTA, CDR2 FQGTGA. Trimming cost V 0 bases and J 7 bases, with 9 bases left between them. Here the CDR3 DNA reads TGTGCCAGCAGCTTAACTGGCCAGGGTGGCTACACCTTC. Protein sequence: CASSLTGQGGYTF.

The table lists this clone with a few counts. The chain combines TRBV7-9 with TRBJ2-7, with D perhaps matching TRBD1 (8 bases). The V end lost 3 bases, the J end lost 6 bases, and 18 bases lay between the germline ends. CDR3 length: 15 amino acids. CDR1 is SEHNR and CDR2 is FQNEAQ in the germline V gene (reference sequence). CDR3 nucleotide sequence: TGTGCCAGCAGCTTTACACAGGGGGGGTTATTCGAGCAGTACTTC. Translated, it gives CASSFTQGGLFEQYF. The variable domain in full, with the rest retrieved from reference TRBV7-9 and TRBJ2-7, is DTGVSQNPRHKITKRGQNVTFRCDPISEHNRLYWYRQTLGQGPEFLTYFQNEAQLEKSRLLSDRFSAERPKGSFSTLEIQRTEQGDSAMYLCASSFTQGGLFEQYFGPGTRLTVT.

This chain joins TRBV21-1 and TRBJ1-1; the DNA was not compared with TRBD1, the D call given in the table. TRBV21-1 is described as a pseudogene. The CDR3 length is 15 residues. CDR3 DNA: TGTGCCAGCAGCACAAAGGGGGCATCGGTGACTGAAGCTTTCTTT. This gives the protein CASSTKGASVTEAFF.

The genes are TRBV18 and TRBJ2-3, with 11 bases identical to TRBD1. V shed 3 bases, J shed 6 bases, and the junction held 8 bases outside the gene matches. In germline, CDR1 is KGHSH, CDR2 LQKENI. The CDR3 consists of 16 residues. CDR3 sequence reads: CASSPLGQGARDTQYF. Here the CDR3 DNA reads TGTGCCAGCTCACCCCTCGGACAGGGGGCGAGGGATACGCAGTATTTT.